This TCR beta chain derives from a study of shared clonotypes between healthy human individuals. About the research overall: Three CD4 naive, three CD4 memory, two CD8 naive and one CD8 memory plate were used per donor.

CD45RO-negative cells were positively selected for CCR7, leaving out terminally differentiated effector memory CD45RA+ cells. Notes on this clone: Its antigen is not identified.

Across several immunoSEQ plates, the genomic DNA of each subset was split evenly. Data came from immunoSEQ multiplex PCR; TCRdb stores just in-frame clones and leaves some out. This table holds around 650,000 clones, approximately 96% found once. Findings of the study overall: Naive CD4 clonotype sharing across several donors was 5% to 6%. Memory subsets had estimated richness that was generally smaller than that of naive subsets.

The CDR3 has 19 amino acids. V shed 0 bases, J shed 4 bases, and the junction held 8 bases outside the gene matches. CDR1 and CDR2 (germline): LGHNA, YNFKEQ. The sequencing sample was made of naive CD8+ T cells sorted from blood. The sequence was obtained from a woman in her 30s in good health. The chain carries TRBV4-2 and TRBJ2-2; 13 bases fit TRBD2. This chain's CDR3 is CASSQDGLAGVASTGELFF. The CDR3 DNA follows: TGTGCCAGCAGCCAAGATGGACTAGCGGGAGTGGCGAGCACCGGGGAGCTGTTTTTT.